Given below is one TCR beta chain in context. This receptor's antigen is unknown. The input lacks base qualities; no much larger clone sits a single base away. In total, approximately 700 healthy bone marrow donors made up the cohort. Cohort members were all nominally healthy when sampled, although unrecorded immune exposures were likely present. The donor tested CMV seropositive, placing the donor among the 290 or so seropositive members of the cohort. A peripheral blood sample was provided by each donor, and peripheral blood mononuclear cells were used for TCR beta sequencing. The Qiagen DNeasy Blood Extraction Kit was used to extract genomic DNA from the blood cell samples. The data are from a study of cytomegalovirus exposure and HLA in healthy donors (TCRdb year 2017). Regarding the research as a whole: An earlier analysis of 550 to 700 of the donors reported roughly 270 Gb of sequence data and more than 90 million unique TCR beta sequences from about 200 million T cells. The number of typed donors differed by locus: roughly 629-640 for A, B, C, DRB1 and DQB1; 500 to 550 for DQA1; around 580 for DPA1; and approximately 450 for DPB1. HLA typing included class I and class II loci at four-digit resolution. The study profiled the T cell repertoires of around 700 subjects by immunosequencing and related them to cytomegalovirus serostatus. A later analysis re-analyzed previously published TCR beta repertoires from about 600 donors and added high-resolution HLA genotyping to study TCR occurrence patterns. A later genetic analysis used genome-wide SNP genotypes for about three fifths of the 666 donors, treating that subset as a discovery cohort. A separate validation cohort of approximately 120 different subjects was used in addition to the roughly 720-subject first cohort. On average, around 240,000 unique TCR beta nucleotide sequences were sequenced per donor among several hundred genotyped donors of the cohort, with roughly 18% of those sequences being non-productive. The genetic ancestry cluster associated with self-reported Caucasian donors included roughly 84% of the roughly 380 genotyped donors. An earlier analysis of several hundred of the donors used high-throughput TCR beta sequencing to judge whether each TCR beta V gene segment behaved as functional or pseudogenic. The later analysis used no new phenotypic data to find candidate immune exposures, relying instead on TCR beta sequences and their occurrence across donors. Roughly five DR-DQ haplotypes were handled as single units for association and clustering, since linkage in the cohort was strong. To predict cytomegalovirus infection status, the study combined high-throughput TCR immunosequencing, statistical association of individual TCRs with disease status, and machine learning. Donor age, sex, ethnicity and CMV serostatus were compiled together with the repertoire data. About 330 gigabases of sequencing data and around 85 million unique TCR sequences made up an early release that covered 640 HLA-typed donors. The study aimed to test whether signatures of past pathogen exposure could be identified by cataloging public T cell receptors. All discovery cohort repertoires had been generated using a single sequencing platform.

Sequences SGHRS (CDR1) and YFSETQ (CDR2) are obtained from the germline V gene. The V end gives up 4 bases and the J end 8 bases, leaving 2 bases in the junction not matched to a gene. The CDR3 holds 12 amino acids from the cysteine to the phenylalanine. Here the CDR3 DNA is all that survives: 36 bases in frame from base 1. The method was the immunoSEQ multiplex PCR assay. The multiplex PCR relied on a mix of 60 forward primers for TCR Vbeta segments and 13 reverse primers for TCR Jbeta segments. The CDR3 region of rearranged TCR beta genes was amplified from genomic DNA with a multiplex PCR assay. On the Illumina HiSeq System, the amplified TCR beta libraries were sequenced as 87-base-pair reads. From the authors' description of their analysis: A later analysis tallied approximately 87 million unique TCR beta chains across the 666 repertoires, and approximately 9.9 million of those chains were shared by two or more donors. Raw reads were error-corrected and collapsed into unique sequences by a nearest-neighbor algorithm in which closely related sequences were merged to remove PCR and sequencing errors. V, D and J gene segments were assigned by aligning CDR3 sequences to IMGT reference sequences. For a sequence to be retained, a match of at least six nucleotides was required to both a V gene segment and a J gene segment. Rearrangements were classified as productive when the CDR3 lacked stop codons and remained in frame with V and J, and all other rearrangements were classified as non-productive. Following IMGT convention, CDR3 was defined as the stretch from the second conserved V-encoded cysteine up to the conserved J-encoded phenylalanine. The earlier analysis of about 500 of the donors excluded sequences that lacked an unambiguous match to a single V gene segment. In an earlier analysis of some 590 of the donors, a V segment was called functional when productive rearrangements were above 56.7%, and segregating when the standard deviation between donors exceeded 5%. A statistical classification framework was built to diagnose cytomegalovirus status from the catalog of TCR beta chain sequences. A later analysis assigned V and J genes by comparing TCR nucleotide sequences with IMGT/GENE-DB human TR gene sequences. Using the TCRdist pipeline, a later analysis assigned CDR3 sequences along with most-parsimonious VDJ recombination scenarios. In a later analysis, each TCR beta chain was defined by its CDR3 amino acid sequence together with its V-gene family, and reads without a unique V-gene family were excluded. As a way to deal with suspected cross-contamination and a sequencing artifact, a later analysis dropped nearly 600 nucleotide sequences that were highly shared and had low generation probability. A later analysis calculated a clonal expansion index for each public chain from normalized within-repertoire ranks of inferred template counts. Generation probabilities in a later analysis came from a VDJ recombination model fitted to out-of-frame rearrangements, and those results were checked against IGoR. Hypergeometric tests were used in a later analysis to score TCR-TCR, TCR-HLA and TCR-CMV co-occurrence, with a repertoire-size bias correction applied to the TCR pairs. A later analysis estimated false discovery rates by permuting HLA or CMV assignments 20 times. In a later analysis, co-occurring TCRs were grouped with DBSCAN, and TCRdist sequence similarity was added when clustering was performed within HLA-allele-positive subsets. Repertoires with fewer than 30,000 or more than 120,000 public chains, plus five repertoires with anomalous nucleotide sharing, were excluded from co-occurrence clustering. The table was pulled from immuneACCESS by TCRdb, which kept in-frame rearrangements only. Such tables lose some clones; where checked, under half of the loss comes from unresolved V genes, and the rest has no known cause. That table furnishes V, J and clone size, whereas the DNA furnished D and trimming. The sample table holds over 80,000 clones, of which 65% to 90% were seen once. Together, the top ten hold roughly 3.4% of the sample.

Findings and caveats that apply to the study as a whole: The only immune exposure information available for the cohort was CMV serostatus. Because counts were too low, roughly 16 rarely observed V segments, including chromosome 9 orphons, were excluded from the earlier analysis of some 590 of the donors. Specific HLA alleles were associated with over 15,000 TCR beta sequences at a false discovery rate of 0.05 in a later analysis. A later genetic analysis reported fewer N-insertions in productive TCRs among donors in an Asian-associated ancestry cluster than the roughly 700-donor mean. It was suggested by the authors that the approach could potentially be generalized to other disease states and immunological phenotypes. HLA typing was unavailable for some donors at each locus, so association tests used only the typed subset. A further reported finding was that TCR beta sequences accurately predicted the HLA-A and HLA-B alleles for most subjects in the first cohort. Cytomegalovirus status was reported to be diagnosed by the classifier with high specificity and sensitivity in both the original and validation cohorts. The 87-base-pair reads could not distinguish some IMGT-functional V segments, including TRBV6-2 and TRBV6-3, so those segments were excluded. Correlated functional status among segregating V segments might be attributable to linkage disequilibrium, but an unknown experimental factor could not be ruled out. In a later genetic analysis, a missense DCLRE1C variant was associated with V-gene and J-gene trimming of TCR beta chains, and the association was replicated in an independent cohort. Compared with equally common non-associated chains, HLA-associated TCR beta chains in a later analysis were more clonally expanded and had lower generation probabilities. Only TCR beta chains were sequenced in this cohort, and the absence of alpha or paired-chain data limited detectable features. In the study, around 150 TCR beta chains were listed as associated with cytomegalovirus. According to a later analysis, TCR association rates differed among HLA loci, with DRB1 alleles showing the most associated TCRs and HLA-C alleles showing the fewest. Presence/absence analyses assumed roughly uniform sequencing depth across donors, an assumption that may not hold. While some public TCRs were present in many individuals, most TCR sequences turned up only very rarely across donors. A later analysis found that most CMV-associated TCR beta chains appeared HLA-restricted, with HLA associations seemingly driven largely by CMV exposure. Three of the identified cytomegalovirus-associated TCR beta chains were confirmed in vitro to be specific for cytomegalovirus antigens. An earlier analysis of around 600 of the donors showed that most TCR beta V segments appeared in productive rearrangements either about 87% or about 30% of the time, which broadly matched IMGT annotations. A later analysis reported that several top co-occurrence clusters appeared linked to parvovirus B19, influenza, CMV and Epstein-Barr virus. Strong co-occurrence of HLA alleles, especially DR and DQ, made assigning TCR associations to individual alleles difficult. A cluster of highly shared sequence variants was judged likely to be a technical artifact of the sequencing pipeline.

Sample: PBMCs. The chain couples TRBV5-1 to TRBJ1-3; 8 central nucleotides agree with TRBD1. This clonotype was sampled from a man aged 30 to 39 in good health and CMV-seropositive. The CDR3 protein sequence reads: CASSMTGDTIYF. Read as DNA, the sequence is TGCGCCAGCAGCATGACAGGGGACACCATATATTTT.